Following are 30 T cell receptor beta chains from one sample sequenced in a study of beta chain features in type 1 diabetes. The antigens these receptors bind are not known. Study-wide points: TCRB CDR3 length was moderately but significantly reduced in all four CD4+ subsets of Type 1 diabetes patients.

Expressed TCRB transcripts were sequenced after all isolated RNA was converted to cDNA. The table came from immunoSEQ multiplex PCR; TCRdb's copy has only in-frame clones and leaves some out. The table shows about 160,000 clones, with more than 60% occurring only once. The sample was naive CD4+ T cells from blood. The receptors shown here come from a man aged 30-40 years with type 1 diabetes.

The chain combines TRBV4-3 with TRBJ2-7; 7 positions match TRBD2. This CDR3 contains 15 residues. Germline V gene sequence: CDR1 LGHNA, CDR2 YSLEER. V was pared by 0 bases and J by 7 bases, with 9 bases of the junction left unmatched. The CDR3 reads CASSQERAGYREQYF. DNA for the CDR3: TGCGCCAGCAGCCAAGAGCGAGCGGGGTACCGGGAGCAGTACTTC.

The V and J genes are TRBV15 and TRBJ2-4; D is possibly TRBD1 (6 bases). The V and J ends lost 1 base and 8 bases respectively, with 15 bases between them. Germline lookup yields CDR1 LNHNV and CDR2 YYDKDF (reference sequence). CDR3 size: 15 residues. CDR3: CATSRGPDRKDIQYF. Written as DNA, the CDR3 is TGTGCCACCAGCAGAGGTCCCGACAGGAAGGACATTCAGTACTTC.

This clone was seen a few times. Other nucleotide sequences from this sample produce the same CDR3. V usage is TRBV5-1 and J usage is TRBJ2-5; TRBD1 agrees at 7 bases. Germline V lookup: CDR1 SGHRS, CDR2 YFSETQ. J was trimmed by 2 bases and V by 4 bases; bases with no gene match: 2. The CDR3 has 13 amino acids. Here the CDR3 reads CASSRGQQETQYF. The CDR3 nucleotides read TGCGCCAGCAGCCGGGGACAGCAAGAGACCCAGTACTTC.

V is TRBV4-3 and J is TRBJ1-6, with a possible D match to TRBD1 (5 bases). Germline CDR1 LGHNA, CDR2 YSLEER. Trimming cost V 0 bases and J 7 bases, with 13 bases left between them. The CDR3 is 16 amino acids. The CDR3 bases are TGCGCCAGCAGCCAAGATCTCACAGGCTGGAATTCACCCCTCCACTTT. It is translated as CASSQDLTGWNSPLHF.

This chain uses TRBV29-1 with TRBJ2-3; possible D gene TRBD2, 5 bases. V shed 6 bases and J shed 4 bases, with 17 bases lying between them. This CDR3 contains 14 residues. Germline values: CDR1 SQVTM, CDR2 ANQGSEA. The CDR3 region is CSVRTVTWADTQYF. The CDR3 DNA reads TGCAGCGTCAGGACTGTTACCTGGGCAGATACGCAGTATTTT.

This clone showed up just once. The V gene is TRBV29-1, the J gene TRBJ2-3, with 11 bases that match TRBD2. V lost 7 bases to trimming and J lost 5 bases; unmatched junction nucleotides: 11. From germline, CDR1 is SQVTM and CDR2 ANQGSEA. The CDR3 length is 15 residues. This CDR3 reads CSATPSGGRVDTQYF. CDR3 in DNA: TGCAGCGCTACGCCTAGCGGGGGGCGGGTAGATACGCAGTATTTT.

This chain's CDR3 is CASSQGAGGDSYEQYF. CDR3 in DNA: TGCGCCAGCAGTCAGGGGGCAGGGGGTGACTCCTACGAGCAGTACTTC. The chain has TRBV23-1 and TRBJ2-7; 7 nucleotides align to TRBD1. TRBV23-1 is annotated as an ORF whose role is uncertain. J gave up 0 bases and V 3 bases, and 8 bases lay outside the gene matches. The CDR3 has 16 residues.

This chain joins TRBV30 and TRBJ2-2; no firm D call. Germline V CDR1 and CDR2: GTSNPN, SVGIG (reference sequence). The V end lost 1 base, the J end lost 2 bases, and 11 bases lay between the germline ends. The CDR3 consists of 15 residues. CDR3 region: CAWSGPRLNTGELFF. In nucleotides, the CDR3 is TGTGCCTGGAGTGGACCGCGCCTAAACACCGGGGAGCTGTTTTTT.

V and J are TRBV14 and TRBJ2-7; D is ambiguous. Trimming took off 2 bases at V and 0 bases at J, with 11 bases between the two ends. The CDR3 runs to 15 residues. The germline V gene encodes CDR1 SGHDN and CDR2 FVKESK. The CDR3: CASSQHQESSYEQYF. Written as DNA, the CDR3 is TGTGCCAGCAGCCAACACCAGGAGAGCTCCTACGAGCAGTACTTC.

This clone was observed once. This chain's CDR3 is CASTFGVSTDTQYF. The CDR3, as DNA: TGTGCCAGCACCTTCGGGGTTAGCACAGATACGCAGTATTTT. The V and J genes are TRBV7-9 and TRBJ2-3, with D perhaps TRBD2 (5 bases). V lost 7 bases, J lost 0 bases, and 11 bases lay in between. CDR3 length: 14 amino acids. The V gene's germline CDR1 is SEHNR and CDR2 FQNEAQ (reference sequence).

This clone was detected a few times. CDR3 sequence (DNA): TGTGCCTGGAGTGTCAGTGTCTACTACGAGCAGTACTTC. Translated, it gives CAWSVSVYYEQYF. This rearrangement joins TRBV30 to TRBJ2-7; no reliable D call. The V gene's germline CDR1 is GTSNPN and CDR2 SVGIG (reference sequence). V was cut by 0 bases and J by 3 bases, with 9 bases left in between. This CDR3 has 13 residues.

This clone was seen only a few times. CDR3 region: CAWSVAYTIYF. CDR3 bases: TGTGCCTGGAGTGTAGCATACACCATATATTTT. The chain is built from TRBV30 and TRBJ1-3; D not certain. Germline loops: CDR1 GTSNPN, CDR2 SVGIG (reference sequence). This CDR3 contains 11 residues. Trimming pared 0 bases from V and 8 bases from J, leaving 5 bases between.

The sample holds a few counts of this clone. The genes are TRBV18 and TRBJ2-1, with D perhaps matching TRBD2 (5 bases). V was pared by 5 bases and J by 3 bases, with 14 bases between. The CDR3 length is 15 residues. The germline V gene has CDR1 KGHSH and CDR2 LQKENI. CDR3 in amino acids: CASSESGAVYNEQFF. In nucleotides, the CDR3 is TGTGCCAGCTCAGAGAGCGGCGCTGTCTACAATGAGCAGTTCTTC.

V usage is TRBV29-1 and J usage is TRBJ2-1; D unresolved. V dropped 2 bases and J dropped 4 bases, with 3 bases sitting between them. Looked up from germline, CDR1 is SQVTM and CDR2 is ANQGSEA. The CDR3 consists of 11 residues. The CDR3 DNA is TGCAGCGTTGAAAAGTACAATGAGCAGTTCTTC. Its translation: CSVEKYNEQFF.

J is TRBJ2-5 and V is TRBV9, with a tentative D call TRBD1 (6 bases). Germline CDR1 is SGDLS and CDR2 is YYNGEE. V dropped 4 bases and J dropped 5 bases, with 12 bases sitting between them. The CDR3 is 13 residues long. The CDR3 DNA follows: TGTGCCAGCAGCTTGCAGGGGTCTGAGACCCAGTACTTC. Protein: CASSLQGSETQYF.

The chain uses TRBV7-9 and TRBJ1-3; D is ambiguous. The CDR3 is 15 residues long. The germline V gene has CDR1 SEHNR and CDR2 FQNEAQ (reference sequence). The V end was cut by 3 bases, the J end by 0 bases, with 9 bases between. The CDR3 loop is CASSLQATSGNTIYF. The CDR3 DNA sequence: TGTGCCAGCAGCTTGCAGGCGACCTCTGGAAACACCATATATTTT.

This chain links TRBV27 with TRBJ1-4, with 7 bases identical to TRBD1. Trimming cost V 6 bases and J 4 bases; bases outside gene matches: 2. The germline CDR1 and CDR2 sequences are MNHEY and SMNVEV (reference sequence). The CDR3 is 13 residues long. DNA for the CDR3: TGTGCCAGCAGGAGGGACAGTAATGAAAAACTGTTTTTT. Protein product: CASRRDSNEKLFF.

This clone was detected a few times. The chain joins TRBV25-1 to TRBJ1-6; no firm D call. V dropped 5 bases and J dropped 7 bases, with 18 bases sitting between them. CDR1 and CDR2 from the germline V gene are MGHDK and SYGVNS. The CDR3 totals 16 residues. The CDR3 bases are TGTGCCAGCAGTCGAAGCAAGGTAGTTGCCAATTCACCCCTCCACTTT. Translated, it gives CASSRSKVVANSPLHF. The full variable domain, its missing parts supplied by reference TRBV25-1 and TRBJ1-6, is EADIYQTPRYLVIGTGKKITLECSQTMGHDKMYWYQQDPGMELHLIHYSYGVNSTEKGDLSSESTVSRIRTEHFPLTLESARPSHTSQYLCASSRSKVVANSPLHFGNGTRLTVT.

This chain joins TRBV5-6 and TRBJ2-1; no clear D. With 2 bases removed from V and 4 bases from J, the gap between germline ends came to 7 bases. CDR3 size: 13 residues. Germline CDR1 is SGHDT and CDR2 is YYEEEE. The CDR3 is CASSLGKYNEQFF. CDR3 coding DNA: TGTGCCAGCAGCTTAGGAAAGTACAATGAGCAGTTCTTC.

The J gene is TRBJ2-1, the V gene TRBV20-1; D remains ambiguous. The CDR3 is 11 amino acids. Deletions cut 1 base from V and 15 bases from J, with 13 bases between. Per the germline V gene, CDR1 is DFQATT and CDR2 is SNEGSKA (reference sequence). The CDR3 bases are TGCAGTGCTAGAGCCGAGAGTATACGGTTCTTC. This codes for CSARAESIRFF.

The V and J genes are TRBV30 and TRBJ1-6; D may be TRBD1 (5 bases). The CDR3 is 13 amino acids. Germline CDR1 reads GTSNPN; CDR2 reads SVGIG (reference sequence). Trimming took 6 bases from V and 10 from J, leaving 16 bases between them. The CDR3 DNA follows: TGTGCCTGCTCCGGGACGGGAGGGTCACCCCTCCACTTT. Its translation is CACSGTGGSPLHF.

The chain is built from TRBV30 and TRBJ2-5; D is unresolved. This CDR3 has 12 amino acids. V was trimmed by 6 bases and J by 2 bases, leaving 10 bases between them. The germline V gene has CDR1 GTSNPN and CDR2 SVGIG (reference sequence). DNA of the CDR3: TGTGCCTGTTCAGGTTATCAAGAGACCCAGTACTTC. This translates into CACSGYQETQYF.

The chain couples TRBV7-9 to TRBJ2-1; D is ambiguous. The CDR3 contains 14 residues. Deletions cut 4 bases from V and 3 bases from J, with 10 bases between. The germline CDR1 and CDR2 sequences are SEHNR and FQNEAQ (reference sequence). DNA of the CDR3: TGTGCCAGCAGCTGGGCTGGGGACTACAATGAGCAGTTCTTC. Translated: CASSWAGDYNEQFF.

The chain combines TRBV14 with TRBJ2-1; either TRBD1 or TRBD2 may fit D (5 bases each). CDR3 length: 15 amino acids. Trimming pared 4 bases from V and 8 bases from J, leaving 18 bases between. Germline V lookup: CDR1 SGHDN, CDR2 FVKESK. The CDR3 sequence is CASSLPGPLRDEQFF. Here the CDR3 DNA reads TGTGCCAGCAGCCTTCCGGGACCCCTACGGGATGAGCAGTTCTTC.

This clone was seen more than once but under ten times. The gene calls are TRBV5-1 and TRBJ2-3; TRBD1 aligns across 9 bases. V shed 6 bases, J shed 2 bases, and the junction held 4 bases outside the gene matches. Germline V CDR1 and CDR2: SGHRS, YFSETQ. The CDR3 sequence is 14 residues long. This CDR3 is CASTRTGDTDTQYF. CDR3 in DNA: TGCGCCAGCACCCGGACAGGGGACACAGATACGCAGTATTTT.

The CDR3 region has the DNA TGTGCCAGCAGCTGGACAGGGTGGAACACTGAAGCTTTCTTT. Protein: CASSWTGWNTEAFF. The chain carries TRBV13 and TRBJ1-1; the match to TRBD1 covers 8 bases. The germline gives CDR1 PRHDT, CDR2 FYEKMQ (reference sequence). J was trimmed by 1 base and V by 4 bases; bases with no gene match: 2. The CDR3 runs to 14 residues.

This rearrangement joins TRBV20-1 to TRBJ2-7; no reliable D call. Germline V lookup: CDR1 DFQATT, CDR2 SNEGSKA (reference sequence). The V gene lost 8 bases and the J gene lost 3 bases, with 11 bases spanning the gap. CDR3 length: 11 residues. CDR3 coding DNA: TGCAGTACTCTCCTCTACTACGAGCAGTACTTC. Amino acid sequence: CSTLLYYEQYF.

The chain carries TRBV30 and TRBJ2-7; D remains unclear. Looked up from germline, CDR1 is GTSNPN and CDR2 is SVGIG (reference sequence). The CDR3 extends over 11 amino acids. Trimming stripped 1 base from V and 3 bases from J, with 4 bases between. DNA of the CDR3: TGTGCCTGGAGTGGGGGCTACGAGCAGTACTTC. This gives the protein CAWSGGYEQYF. The complete variable domain, with remaining parts taken from reference TRBV30 and TRBJ2-7, reads SQTIHQWPATLVQPVGSPLSLECTVEGTSNPNLYWYRQAAGRGLQLLFYSVGIGQISSEVPQNLSASRPQDRQFILSSKKLLLSDSGFYLCAWSGGYEQYFGPGTRLTVT.

V gene TRBV30 combines with J gene TRBJ2-5; unclear D gene. CDR1 and CDR2 from the germline V gene are GTSNPN and SVGIG (reference sequence). The CDR3 runs to 15 residues. V was pared by 0 bases and J by 5 bases, with 16 bases between. CDR3 DNA sequence: TGTGCCTGGAGTGTACAACCCTTTGGGTTGGAGACCCAGTACTTC. Its translation is CAWSVQPFGLETQYF.

The genes are TRBV11-2 and TRBJ2-5, with D hard to call. The CDR3 length is 11 residues. V gave up 0 bases and J gave up 10 bases, with 6 bases separating them. Germline assignment: CDR1 SGHAT and CDR2 FQNNGV. The CDR3 region is CASSLDTVQYF. The CDR3 nucleotides read TGTGCCAGCAGCTTAGATACGGTCCAGTACTTC.